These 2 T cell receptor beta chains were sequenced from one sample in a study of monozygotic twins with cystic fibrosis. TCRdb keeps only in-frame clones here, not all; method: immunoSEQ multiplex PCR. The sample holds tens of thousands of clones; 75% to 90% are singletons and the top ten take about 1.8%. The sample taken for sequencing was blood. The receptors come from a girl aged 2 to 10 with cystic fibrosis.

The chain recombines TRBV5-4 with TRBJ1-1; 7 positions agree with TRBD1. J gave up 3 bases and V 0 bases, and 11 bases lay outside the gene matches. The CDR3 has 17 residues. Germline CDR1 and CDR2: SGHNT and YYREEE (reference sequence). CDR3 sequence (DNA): TGTGCCAGCAGCTTGGTAATGGGAGTGACAGGGTACACTGAAGCTTTCTTT. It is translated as CASSLVMGVTGYTEAFF.

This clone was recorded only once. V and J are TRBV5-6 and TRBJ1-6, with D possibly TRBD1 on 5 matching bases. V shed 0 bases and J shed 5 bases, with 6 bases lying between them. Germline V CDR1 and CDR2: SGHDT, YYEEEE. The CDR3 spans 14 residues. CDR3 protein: CASSLAGNNSPLHF. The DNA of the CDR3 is TGTGCCAGCAGCTTGGCAGGGAATAATTCACCCCTCCACTTT.